Given below is one T cell receptor (beta chain) in context. This sample is part of a study of blood T cell repertoires in COVID-19. About the research overall: Collection of acute and convalescent COVID-19 samples took place in the United States, Italy and Spain. Sources were T cells, B-cell-depleted T cells, or PBMCs; the material itself was cDNA or gDNA.

The CDR3 loop spans 12 amino acids. Trimming took 8 bases from V and 2 from J, leaving 10 bases between them. Germline assignment: CDR1 MGHDK and CDR2 SYGVNS. Study processing details: Reference gene primer amplification in the assay estimated nucleated cell counts. Profiled with immunoSEQ multiplex PCR; TCRdb holds only in-frame clones, not every one. D and trimming were read from the DNA, whereas the V and J calls and clone size are those reported in that table. The table has around 220,000 clones, about 85% seen once. This sequence was found in a man under 40 with active or convalescent COVID-19. The chain combines TRBV25-1 with TRBJ2-7; D possibly corresponds to TRBD1 (6 bases). The sample consisted of peripheral blood. CDR3 amino acids: CASGDTTYEQYF. In DNA form, the CDR3 reads TGTGCCAGCGGGGACACCACCTACGAGCAGTACTTC.